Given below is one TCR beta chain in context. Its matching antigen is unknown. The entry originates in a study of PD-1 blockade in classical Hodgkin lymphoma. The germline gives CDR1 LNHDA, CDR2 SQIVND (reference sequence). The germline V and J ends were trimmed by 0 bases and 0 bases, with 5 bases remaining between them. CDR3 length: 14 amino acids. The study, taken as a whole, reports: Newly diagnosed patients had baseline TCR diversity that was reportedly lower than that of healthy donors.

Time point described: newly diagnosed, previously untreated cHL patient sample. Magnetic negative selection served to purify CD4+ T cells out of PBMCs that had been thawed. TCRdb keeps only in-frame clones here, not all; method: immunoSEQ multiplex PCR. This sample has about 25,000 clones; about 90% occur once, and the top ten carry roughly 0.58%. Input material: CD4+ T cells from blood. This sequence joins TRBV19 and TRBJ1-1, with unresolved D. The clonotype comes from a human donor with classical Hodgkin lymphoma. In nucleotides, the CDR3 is TGTGCCAGTAGTATAGAACTTGTGAACACTGAAGCTTTCTTT. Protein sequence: CASSIELVNTEAFF. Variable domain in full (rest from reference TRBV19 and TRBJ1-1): DGGITQSPKYLFRKEGQNVTLSCEQNLNHDAMYWYRQDPGQGLRLIYYSQIVNDFQKGDIAEGYSVSREKKESFPLTVTSAQKNPTAFYLCASSIELVNTEAFFGQGTRLTVV.